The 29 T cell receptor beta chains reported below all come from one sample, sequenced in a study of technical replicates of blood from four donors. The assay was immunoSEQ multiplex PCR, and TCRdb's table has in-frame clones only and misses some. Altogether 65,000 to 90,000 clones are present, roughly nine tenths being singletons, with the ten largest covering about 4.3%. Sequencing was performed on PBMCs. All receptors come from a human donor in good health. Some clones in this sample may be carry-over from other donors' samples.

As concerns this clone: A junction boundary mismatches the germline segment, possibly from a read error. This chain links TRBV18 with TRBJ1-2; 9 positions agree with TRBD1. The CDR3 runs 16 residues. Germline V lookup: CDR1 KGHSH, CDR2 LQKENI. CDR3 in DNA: TGTGCCAGCTCACCCCCCCAGGGGGGACAGGGTCATGGCCACACCTTC. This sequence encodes CASSPPQGGQGHGHTF.

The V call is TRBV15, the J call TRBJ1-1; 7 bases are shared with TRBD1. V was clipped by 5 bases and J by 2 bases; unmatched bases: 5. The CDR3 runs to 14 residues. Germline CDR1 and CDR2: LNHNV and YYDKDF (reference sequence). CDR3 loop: CATSGGTVNTEAFF. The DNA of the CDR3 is TGTGCCACCAGCGGGGGGACAGTTAACACTGAAGCTTTCTTT.

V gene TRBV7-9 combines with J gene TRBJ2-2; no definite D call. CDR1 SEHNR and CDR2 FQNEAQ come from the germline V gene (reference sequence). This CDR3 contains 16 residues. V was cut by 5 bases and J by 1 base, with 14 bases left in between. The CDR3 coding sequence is TGTGCCAGCAGCCCCGGGTCGGAGAGGAACACCGGGGAGCTGTTTTTT. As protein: CASSPGSERNTGELFF.

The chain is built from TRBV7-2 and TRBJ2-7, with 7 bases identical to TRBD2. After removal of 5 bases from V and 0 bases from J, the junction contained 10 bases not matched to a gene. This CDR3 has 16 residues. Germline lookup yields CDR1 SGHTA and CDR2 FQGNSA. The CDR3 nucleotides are TGTGCCAGCAGCCCACCTAGCGGCGGCAGCTCCTACGAGCAGTACTTC. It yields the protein CASSPPSGGSSYEQYF.

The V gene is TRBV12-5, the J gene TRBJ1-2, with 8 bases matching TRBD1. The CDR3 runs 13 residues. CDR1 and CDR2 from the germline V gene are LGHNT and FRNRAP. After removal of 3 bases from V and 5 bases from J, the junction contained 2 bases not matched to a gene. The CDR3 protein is CASGLDRGYGYTF. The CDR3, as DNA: TGTGCTAGTGGTTTAGACAGGGGTTATGGCTACACCTTC.

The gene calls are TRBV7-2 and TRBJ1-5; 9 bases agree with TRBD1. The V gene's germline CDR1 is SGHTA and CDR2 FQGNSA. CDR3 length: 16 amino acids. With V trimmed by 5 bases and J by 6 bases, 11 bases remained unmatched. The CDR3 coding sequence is TGTGCCAGCAGCCCGACAGGGACAGGGTCTATTCAGCCCCAGCATTTT. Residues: CASSPTGTGSIQPQHF.

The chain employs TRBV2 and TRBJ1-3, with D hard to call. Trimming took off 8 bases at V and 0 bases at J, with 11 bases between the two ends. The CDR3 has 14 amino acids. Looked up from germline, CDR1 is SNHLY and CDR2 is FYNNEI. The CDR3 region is CASRLEDSGNTIYF. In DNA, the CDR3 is TGTGCCAGCCGGCTAGAAGACTCTGGAAACACCATATATTTT.

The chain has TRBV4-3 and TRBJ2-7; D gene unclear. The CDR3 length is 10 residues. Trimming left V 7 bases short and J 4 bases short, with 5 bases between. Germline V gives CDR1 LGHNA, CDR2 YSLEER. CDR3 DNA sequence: TGCGCCAGCACCGTTTACGAGCAGTACTTC. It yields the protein CASTVYEQYF.

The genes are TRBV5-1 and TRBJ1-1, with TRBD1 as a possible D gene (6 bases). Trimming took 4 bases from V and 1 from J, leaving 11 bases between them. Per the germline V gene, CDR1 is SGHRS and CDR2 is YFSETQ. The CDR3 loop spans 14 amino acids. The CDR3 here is CASSQGPGNTEAFF. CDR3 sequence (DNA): TGCGCCAGCAGCCAGGGGCCAGGGAACACTGAAGCTTTCTTT.

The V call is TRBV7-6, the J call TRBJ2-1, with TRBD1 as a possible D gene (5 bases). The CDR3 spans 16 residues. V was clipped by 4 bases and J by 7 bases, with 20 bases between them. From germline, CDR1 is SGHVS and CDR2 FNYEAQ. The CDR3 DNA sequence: TGTGCCAGCAGCTCCAGCGTCAGCAGGGCTGGGAATGAGCAGTTCTTC. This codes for CASSSSVSRAGNEQFF.

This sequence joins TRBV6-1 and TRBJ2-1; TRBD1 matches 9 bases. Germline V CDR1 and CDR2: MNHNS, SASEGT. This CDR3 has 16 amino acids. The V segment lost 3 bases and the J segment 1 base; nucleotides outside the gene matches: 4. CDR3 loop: CASSDTDRGSYNEQFF. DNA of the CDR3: TGTGCCAGCAGTGACACGGACAGGGGATCCTACAATGAGCAGTTCTTC.

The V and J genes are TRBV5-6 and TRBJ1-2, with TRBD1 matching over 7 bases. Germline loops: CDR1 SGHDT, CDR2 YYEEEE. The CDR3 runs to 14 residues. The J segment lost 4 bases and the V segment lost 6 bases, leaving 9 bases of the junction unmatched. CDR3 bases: TGTGCCAGCACCGCTCGGACAGGCAGCTATGGCTACACCTTC. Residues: CASTARTGSYGYTF.

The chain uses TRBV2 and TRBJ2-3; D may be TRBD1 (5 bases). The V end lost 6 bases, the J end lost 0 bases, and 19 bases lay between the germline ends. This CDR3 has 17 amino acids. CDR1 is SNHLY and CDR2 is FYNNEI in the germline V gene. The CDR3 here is CASSAETGAPSTDTQYF. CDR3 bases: TGTGCCAGCAGCGCCGAGACTGGGGCACCTAGCACAGATACGCAGTATTTT.

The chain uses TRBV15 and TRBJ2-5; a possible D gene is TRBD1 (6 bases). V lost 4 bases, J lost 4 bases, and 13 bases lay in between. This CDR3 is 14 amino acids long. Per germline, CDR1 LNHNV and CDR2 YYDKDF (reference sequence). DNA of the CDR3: TGTGCCACCAGCACCCGACAGGTGGGAGAGACCCAGTACTTC. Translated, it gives CATSTRQVGETQYF.

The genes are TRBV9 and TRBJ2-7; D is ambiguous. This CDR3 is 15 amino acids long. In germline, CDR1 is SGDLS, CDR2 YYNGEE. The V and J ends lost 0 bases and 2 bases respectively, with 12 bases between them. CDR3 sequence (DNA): TGTGCCAGCAGCGTAGCAGGTGACAAGACCTACGAGCAGTACTTC. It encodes CASSVAGDKTYEQYF. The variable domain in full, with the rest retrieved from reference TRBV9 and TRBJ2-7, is DSGVTQTPKHLITATGQRVTLRCSPRSGDLSVYWYQQSLDQGLQFLIQYYNGEERAKGNILERFSAQQFPDLHSELNLSSLELGDSALYFCASSVAGDKTYEQYFGPGTRLTVT.

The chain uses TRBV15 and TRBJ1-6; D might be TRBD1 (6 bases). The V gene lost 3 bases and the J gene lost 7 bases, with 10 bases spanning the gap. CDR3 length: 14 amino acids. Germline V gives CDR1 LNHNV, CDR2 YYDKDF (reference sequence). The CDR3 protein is CATSSRGTNSPLHF. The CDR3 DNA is TGTGCCACCAGCAGCAGGGGAACAAATTCACCCCTCCACTTT. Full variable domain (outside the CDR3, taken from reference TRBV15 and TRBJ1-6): DAMVIQNPRYQVTQFGKPVTLSCSQTLNHNVMYWYQQKSSQAPKLLFHYYDKDFNNEADTPDNFQSRRPNTSFCFLDIRSPGLGDTAMYLCATSSRGTNSPLHFGNGTRLTVT.

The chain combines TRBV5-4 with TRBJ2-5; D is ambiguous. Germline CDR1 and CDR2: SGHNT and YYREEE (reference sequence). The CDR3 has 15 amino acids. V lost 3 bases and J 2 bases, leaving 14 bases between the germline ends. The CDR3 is CASSSFRGEQETQYF. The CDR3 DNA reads TGTGCCAGCAGCTCCTTTCGCGGAGAACAAGAGACCCAGTACTTC.

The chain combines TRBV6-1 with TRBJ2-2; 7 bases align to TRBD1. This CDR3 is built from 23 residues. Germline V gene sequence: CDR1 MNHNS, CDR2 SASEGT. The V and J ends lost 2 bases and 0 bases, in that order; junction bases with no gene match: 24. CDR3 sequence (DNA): TGTGCCAGCAGTGAATGTGAGGGAAACAGGGGTAATCCAGGGCAAACGAACACCGGGGAGCTGTTTTTT. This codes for CASSECEGNRGNPGQTNTGELFF.

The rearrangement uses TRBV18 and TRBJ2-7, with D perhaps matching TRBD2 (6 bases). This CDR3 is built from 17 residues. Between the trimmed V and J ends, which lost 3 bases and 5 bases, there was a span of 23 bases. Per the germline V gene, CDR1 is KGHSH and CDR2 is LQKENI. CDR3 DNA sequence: TGTGCCAGCTCACCGTTTATTCCGACTAGATCCCCTCACGAGCAGTACTTC. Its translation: CASSPFIPTRSPHEQYF.

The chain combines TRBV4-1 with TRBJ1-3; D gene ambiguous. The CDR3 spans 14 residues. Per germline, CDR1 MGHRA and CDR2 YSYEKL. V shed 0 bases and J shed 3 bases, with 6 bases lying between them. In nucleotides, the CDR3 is TGCGCCAGCAGCCAAGATCAGTTTGGAAACACCATATATTTT. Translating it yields CASSQDQFGNTIYF.

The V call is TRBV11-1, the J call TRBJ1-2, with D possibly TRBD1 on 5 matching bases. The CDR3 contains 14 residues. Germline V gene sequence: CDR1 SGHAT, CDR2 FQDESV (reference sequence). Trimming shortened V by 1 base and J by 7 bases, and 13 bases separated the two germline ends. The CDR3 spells CASSLGGATSGYTF. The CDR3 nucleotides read TGTGCCAGCAGCTTAGGGGGCGCCACCTCTGGCTACACCTTC.

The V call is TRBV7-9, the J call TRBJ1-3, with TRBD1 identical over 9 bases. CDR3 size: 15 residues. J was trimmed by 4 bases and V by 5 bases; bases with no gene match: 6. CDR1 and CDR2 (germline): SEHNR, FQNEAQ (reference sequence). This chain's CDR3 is CASSPDRGFGNTIYF. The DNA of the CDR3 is TGTGCCAGCAGCCCGGACAGGGGTTTCGGAAACACCATATATTTT. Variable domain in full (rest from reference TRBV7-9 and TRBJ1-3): DTGVSQNPRHKITKRGQNVTFRCDPISEHNRLYWYRQTLGQGPEFLTYFQNEAQLEKSRLLSDRFSAERPKGSFSTLEIQRTEQGDSAMYLCASSPDRGFGNTIYFGEGSWLTVV.

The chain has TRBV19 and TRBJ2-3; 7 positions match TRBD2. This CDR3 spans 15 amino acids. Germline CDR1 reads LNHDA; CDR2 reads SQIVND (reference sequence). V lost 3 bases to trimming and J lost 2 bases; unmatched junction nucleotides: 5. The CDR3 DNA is TGTGCCAGTAGTATCTCGGGACTATACACAGATACGCAGTATTTT. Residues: CASSISGLYTDTQYF.

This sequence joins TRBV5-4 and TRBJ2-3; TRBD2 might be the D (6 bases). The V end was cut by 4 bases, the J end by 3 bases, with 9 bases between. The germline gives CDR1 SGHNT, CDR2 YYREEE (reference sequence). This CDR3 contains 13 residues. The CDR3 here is CASSDRGTDTQYF. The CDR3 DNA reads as TGTGCCAGCAGCGACCGGGGGACAGATACGCAGTATTTT.

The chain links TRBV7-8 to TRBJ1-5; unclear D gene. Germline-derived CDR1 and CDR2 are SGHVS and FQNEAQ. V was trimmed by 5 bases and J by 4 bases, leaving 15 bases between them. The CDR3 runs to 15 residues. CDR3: CASSPDSPRNQPQHF. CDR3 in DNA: TGTGCCAGCAGCCCCGATTCGCCGAGGAATCAGCCCCAGCATTTT. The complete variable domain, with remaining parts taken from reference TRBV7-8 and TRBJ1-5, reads GAGVSQSPRYKVAKRGQDVALRCDPISGHVSLFWYQQALGQGPEFLTYFQNEAQLDKSGLPSDRFFAERPEGSVSTLKIQRTQQEDSAVYLCASSPDSPRNQPQHFGDGTRLSIL.

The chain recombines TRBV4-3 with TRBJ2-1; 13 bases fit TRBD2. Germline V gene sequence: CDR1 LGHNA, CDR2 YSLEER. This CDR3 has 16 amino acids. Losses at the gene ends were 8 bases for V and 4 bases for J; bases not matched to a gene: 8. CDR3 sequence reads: CASARLAGGYYNEQFF. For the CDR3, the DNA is TGCGCCAGCGCTCGACTAGCGGGAGGTTATTACAATGAGCAGTTCTTC.

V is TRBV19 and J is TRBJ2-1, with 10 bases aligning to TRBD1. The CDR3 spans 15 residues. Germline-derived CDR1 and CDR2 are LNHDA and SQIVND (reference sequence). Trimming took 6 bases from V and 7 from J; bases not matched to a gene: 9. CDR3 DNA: TGTGCCAGTAGCGAGACCGGGACAGGGGTTAATGAGCAGTTCTTC. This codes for CASSETGTGVNEQFF.

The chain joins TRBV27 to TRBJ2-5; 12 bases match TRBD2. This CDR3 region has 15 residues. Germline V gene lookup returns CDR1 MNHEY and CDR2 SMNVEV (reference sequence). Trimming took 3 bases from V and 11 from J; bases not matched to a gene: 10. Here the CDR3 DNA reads TGTGCCAGCAGTTTTTCCAGGACTAGCGGGACGATGCAGTACTTC. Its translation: CASSFSRTSGTMQYF.

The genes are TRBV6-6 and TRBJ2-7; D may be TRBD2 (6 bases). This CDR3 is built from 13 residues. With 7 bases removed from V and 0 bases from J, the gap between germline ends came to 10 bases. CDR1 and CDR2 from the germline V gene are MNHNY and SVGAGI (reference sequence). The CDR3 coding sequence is TGTGCCAGCACCCCCGGGGGCTCCTACGAGCAGTACTTC. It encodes CASTPGGSYEQYF.